This T cell receptor (beta chain) came from a study of T cell responses to AZD1222 COVID-19 vaccine. Study outcomes and limitations: Repertoires were sampled only after the peak T cell response.

Method: immunoSEQ multiplex PCR; TCRdb's copy keeps in-frame clones and lacks some. This table has approximately 100,000 clones, about 86% appearing once. With regard to this clone: Its target is unknown.

This specimen was peripheral blood, taken on day 0 of AZD1222 vaccination. The TCR originated in an adult in good health.

CDR3 protein: CASSEAGGGSGNTIYF. The CDR3 DNA is TGTGCCAGCAGTGAAGCGGGGGGGGGCTCTGGAAACACCATATATTTT. The chain is built from TRBV6-1 and TRBJ1-3; D possibly corresponds to TRBD1 (5 bases). This CDR3 is 16 amino acids long. Germline values: CDR1 MNHNS, CDR2 SASEGT. Trimming cost V 0 bases and J 0 bases, with 9 bases left between them.